The 3 T cell receptor beta chains listed next were all sequenced from one sample in a study of T cell repertoires in cytomegalovirus infection. No antigen is known for these receptors. Using its own MiXCR run on the reads, TCRdb lists one record per CDR3 protein. Of 200,000 to 250,000 distinct CDR3 sequences listed, around 35% are singletons. The sample consisted of CD8+ T cells from cultured PBMCs, taken from culture after CMV antigen stimulation. Every receptor here comes from a human donor in good health (CMV status not recorded). Some clones in this sample may be carry-over from other donors' samples.

A few counts support this clonotype. The chain combines TRBV11-1 with TRBJ2-3, with D possibly TRBD2 on 6 matching bases. CDR3 length equals 17 residues. The V gene's germline CDR1 is SGHAT and CDR2 FQDESV (reference sequence). Trimming removed 2 bases at V and 5 bases at J, with 20 bases between. For the CDR3, the DNA is TGTGCCAGCAGCTTAAGGGGAGGACCGACCCCCGGAGATACGCAGTATTTT. Its protein is CASSLRGGPTPGDTQYF.

In its sample, this clonotype was seen a few times. The CDR3 spells CASSYSGTQPQHF. CDR3 DNA sequence: TGTGCCAGCAGTTATTCGGGGACCCAGCCCCAGCATTTT. The rearrangement uses TRBV6-5 and TRBJ1-5, with a tentative D call TRBD1 (5 bases). The CDR3 loop spans 13 amino acids. Trimming shortened V by 3 bases and J by 7 bases, and 10 bases separated the two germline ends. The germline V gene encodes CDR1 MNHEY and CDR2 SVGAGI.

This clonotype was counted once. This chain joins TRBV5-1 and TRBJ2-7; 7 bases line up with TRBD1. Germline-derived CDR1 and CDR2 are SGHRS and YFSETQ. This CDR3 spans 14 amino acids. J was trimmed by 2 bases and V by 5 bases; bases with no gene match: 7. The CDR3 here is CASRTGTAAYEQYF. CDR3 DNA: TGCGCCAGCAGGACCGGGACAGCAGCCTACGAGCAGTACTTC.